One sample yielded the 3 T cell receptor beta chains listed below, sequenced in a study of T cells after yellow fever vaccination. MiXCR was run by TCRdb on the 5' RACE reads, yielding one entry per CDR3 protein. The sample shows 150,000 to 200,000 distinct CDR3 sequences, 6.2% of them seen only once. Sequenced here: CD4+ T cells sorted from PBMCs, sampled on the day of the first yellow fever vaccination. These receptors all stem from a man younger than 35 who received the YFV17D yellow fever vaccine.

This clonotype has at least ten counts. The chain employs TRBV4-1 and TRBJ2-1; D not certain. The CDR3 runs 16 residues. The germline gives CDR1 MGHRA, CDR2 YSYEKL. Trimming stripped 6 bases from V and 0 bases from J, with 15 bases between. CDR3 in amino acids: CASRELGRSSYNEQFF. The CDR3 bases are TGCGCCAGCAGAGAATTAGGACGAAGCTCCTACAATGAGCAGTTCTTC.

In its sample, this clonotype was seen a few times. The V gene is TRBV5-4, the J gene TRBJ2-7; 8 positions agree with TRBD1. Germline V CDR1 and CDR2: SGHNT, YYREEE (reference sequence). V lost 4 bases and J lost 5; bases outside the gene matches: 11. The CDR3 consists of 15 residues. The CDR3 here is CASSTGPGTGNEQYV. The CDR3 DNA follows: TGTGCCAGCAGCACAGGACCCGGGACAGGAAACGAGCAGTACGTC.

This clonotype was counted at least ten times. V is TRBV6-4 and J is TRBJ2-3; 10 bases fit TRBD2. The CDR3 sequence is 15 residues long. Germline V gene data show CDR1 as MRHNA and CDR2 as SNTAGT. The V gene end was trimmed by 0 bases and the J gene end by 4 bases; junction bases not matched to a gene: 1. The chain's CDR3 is CASSDSSGGADTQYF. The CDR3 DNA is TGTGCCAGCAGTGACTCGAGCGGGGGGGCAGATACGCAGTATTTT.